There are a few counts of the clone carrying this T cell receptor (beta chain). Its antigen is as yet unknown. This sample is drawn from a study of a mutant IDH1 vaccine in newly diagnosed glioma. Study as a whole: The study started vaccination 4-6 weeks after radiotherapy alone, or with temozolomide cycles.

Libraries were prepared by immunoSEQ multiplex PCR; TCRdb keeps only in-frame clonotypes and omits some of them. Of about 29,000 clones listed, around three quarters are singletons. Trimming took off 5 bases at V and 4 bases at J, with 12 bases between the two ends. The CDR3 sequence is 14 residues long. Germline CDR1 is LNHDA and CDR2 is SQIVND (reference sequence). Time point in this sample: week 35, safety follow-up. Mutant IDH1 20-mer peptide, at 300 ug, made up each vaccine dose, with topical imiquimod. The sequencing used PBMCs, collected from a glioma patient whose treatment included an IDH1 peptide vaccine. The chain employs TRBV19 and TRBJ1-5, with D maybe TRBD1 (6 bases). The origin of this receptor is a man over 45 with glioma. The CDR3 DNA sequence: TGTGCCAGTAGTCTCCAGGGGCGGAATCAGCCCCAGCATTTT. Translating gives CASSLQGRNQPQHF.